This passage covers 17 T cell receptor beta chains from one sample sequenced in a study of T cells in Graves' hyperthyroidism and ophthalmopathy. RNA transcripts gave rise to amplified TCR beta CDR3 regions. TCR CDR3 regions were first amplified by RT-PCR with HTBI primers. Each CDR3 protein gets one entry after TCRdb re-called the multiplex PCR reads with MiXCR. The repertoire holds roughly 500,000 distinct CDR3 sequences, around 42% seen once, with around a fifth in the top ten. Source material: peripheral blood or thyroid tissue (not recorded which). These receptor sequences come from an adult woman with Graves' disease, either hyperthyroidism or ophthalmopathy (not recorded which).

This clonotype was detected only once. This chain joins TRBV2 and TRBJ2-7; the match to TRBD2 covers 7 bases. Germline trimming cut 6 bases from V and 2 bases from J; bases unmatched to any gene: 4. The CDR3 has 13 amino acids. Germline CDR1 and CDR2: SNHLY and FYNNEI. This CDR3 is CASSVGTTYEQYF. Written as DNA, the CDR3 is TGTGCCAGCAGCGTGGGGACTACCTACGAGCAGTACTTC.

The chain employs TRBV25-1 and TRBJ2-7; TRBD2 aligns across 10 bases. CDR3 length equals 11 residues. The germline V gene has CDR1 MGHDK and CDR2 SYGVNS. The CDR3 region is CARAGGYEQYF. Written as DNA, the CDR3 is TGTGCTAGAGCGGGAGGGTACGAGCAGTACTTC.

This clonotype was recorded many times. The chain combines TRBV5-1 with TRBJ2-5; D gene uncertain. CDR1 and CDR2 (germline): SGHRS, YFSETQ. This CDR3 contains 14 residues. Between the trimmed V and J ends, which lost 4 bases and 5 bases, there was a span of 15 bases. As DNA, the CDR3 is TGCGCCAGCAGCACGGGCCAAACACGGGAGACCCAGTACTTC. Translation: CASSTGQTRETQYF.

The J gene is TRBJ1-1, the V gene TRBV7-2, with D perhaps matching TRBD1 (6 bases). Trimming pared 1 base from V and 6 bases from J, leaving 12 bases between. This CDR3 contains 14 residues. CDR1 SGHTA and CDR2 FQGNSA come from the germline V gene. CDR3 sequence: CASSLGFGGAEAFF. CDR3 sequence (DNA): TGTGCCAGCAGCTTAGGGTTTGGGGGCGCTGAAGCTTTCTTT.

This clonotype was observed many times. The rearrangement links TRBV7-2 to TRBJ1-2; D gene uncertain. Deletions cut 0 bases from V and 5 bases from J, with 13 bases between. Germline V CDR1 and CDR2: SGHTA, FQGNSA. The CDR3 is made up of 15 amino acids. As DNA, the CDR3 is TGTGCCAGCAGCTTAGCCGCGGGATCCGGATATGGCTACACCTTC. It specifies CASSLAAGSGYGYTF.

This rearrangement joins TRBV15 to TRBJ1-1; TRBD1 is a possible D gene (5 bases). CDR1 is LNHNV and CDR2 is YYDKDF in the germline V gene (reference sequence). The germline V and J ends were trimmed by 3 bases and 2 bases, with 10 bases remaining between them. The length of the CDR3 is 14 residues. This CDR3 is CATSSQGTNTEAFF. CDR3 nucleotides: TGTGCCACCAGCAGCCAAGGGACCAACACTGAAGCTTTCTTT.

The chain carries TRBV15 and TRBJ2-5; D possibly matches TRBD1 or TRBD2 (6 bases each). Germline assignment: CDR1 LNHNV and CDR2 YYDKDF (reference sequence). This CDR3 contains 16 residues. V lost 3 bases and J lost 5, with 19 bases in between. In DNA, the CDR3 is TGTGCCACCAGCAGTGACGTGGGGGGCCGGGCGGAGACCCAGTACTTC. Its translation: CATSSDVGGRAETQYF.

In this sample, this clonotype turned up many times. The chain carries TRBV20-1 and TRBJ2-7; D not certain. The CDR3 sequence is 12 residues long. V lost 3 bases, J lost 3 bases, and 9 bases lay in between. Germline V gene sequence: CDR1 DFQATT, CDR2 SNEGSKA (reference sequence). CDR3 sequence: CSASIGFYEQYF. CDR3 DNA: TGCAGTGCTAGTATAGGGTTCTACGAGCAGTACTTC.

The rearrangement links TRBV7-9 to TRBJ2-5, with D possibly matching TRBD1 (6 bases). Germline assignment: CDR1 SEHNR and CDR2 FQNEAQ (reference sequence). The length of the CDR3 is 15 residues. Trimming left V 3 bases short and J 9 bases short, with 20 bases between. The CDR3 nucleotides read TGTGCCAGCAGCTTTGGGGGCGGTGGCAATCAGCCCCAGTACTTC. As protein: CASSFGGGGNQPQYF.

The chain uses TRBV2 and TRBJ1-1; no clear D. V lost 7 bases to trimming and J lost 1 base, with 13 bases between them. The CDR3 totals 14 residues. Germline V CDR1 and CDR2: SNHLY, FYNNEI. The CDR3 DNA sequence: TGTGCCAGCACAAGGGAGGGCGAGAACACTGAAGCTTTCTTT. It encodes CASTREGENTEAFF.

About this clonotype itself: It may be a read error: a sequence one base away is much more abundant. The gene calls are TRBV6-6 and TRBJ1-1; D perhaps matches TRBD1 (5 bases). This CDR3 spans 14 amino acids. Trimming pared 5 bases from V and 7 bases from J, leaving 17 bases between. Germline V lookup: CDR1 MNHNY, CDR2 SVGAGI (reference sequence). CDR3 sequence reads: CASSRGRSLVEAFF. As DNA, the CDR3 is TGTGCCAGCAGTCGGGGCAGGTCCCTTGTTGAAGCTTTCTTT.

The chain is built from TRBV6-1 and TRBJ2-5; 10 bases line up with TRBD2. After removal of 4 bases from V and 2 bases from J, the junction contained 7 bases not matched to a gene. The germline V gene encodes CDR1 MNHNS and CDR2 SASEGT. The CDR3 consists of 16 residues. CDR3 in amino acids: CASSGLAGTLQETQYF. The DNA for the CDR3 is TGTGCCAGCAGTGGACTAGCGGGTACCCTACAAGAGACCCAGTACTTC.

In this sample, this clonotype turned up a few times. The genes are TRBV5-8 and TRBJ1-5, with D possibly TRBD1 on 5 matching bases. The germline V gene has CDR1 SGHTS and CDR2 YDEGEE. V lost 5 bases and J 3 bases, leaving 12 bases between the germline ends. The CDR3 totals 14 residues. Here the CDR3 DNA reads TGTGCCAGCAGTTTCGCCGGGACCAATCAGCCCCAGCATTTT. Amino acids: CASSFAGTNQPQHF.

Ten or more counts support this clonotype. The rearrangement uses TRBV6-5 and TRBJ2-5, with a possible D match to TRBD1 (5 bases). The CDR3 spans 14 residues. Trimming stripped 1 base from V and 2 bases from J, with 8 bases between. The germline V gene has CDR1 MNHEY and CDR2 SVGAGI. The CDR3 nucleotides are TGTGCCAGCAGTTACTACAGGCGTCAAGAGACCCAGTACTTC. Residues: CASSYYRRQETQYF.

On this clonotype itself: This clone may be a read error of a much larger clone one base away. The CDR3 protein is CSVEEAGVPYEQYF. The CDR3 DNA reads TGCAGCGTTGAAGAGGCAGGGGTGCCCTACGAGCAGTACTTC. The chain recombines TRBV29-1 with TRBJ2-7; D perhaps matches TRBD1 (6 bases). The V and J ends lost 0 bases and 2 bases respectively, with 11 bases between them. Germline loops: CDR1 SQVTM, CDR2 ANQGSEA. This CDR3 is built from 14 residues.

Regarding this clonotype: It is unclear where the CDR3 begins or ends on the DNA, so no DNA is shown, and the CDR3 is as TCRdb lists it. The chain uses TRBV25-1 and TRBJ1-6; TRBD1, the table's D call, lacks a check against the DNA. Both ends counted, the CDR3 spans 16 residues. Per the germline V gene, CDR1 is MGHDK and CDR2 is SYGVNS. The CDR3 loop is CACSARGWAGESPLHF.

V usage is TRBV10-3 and J usage is TRBJ1-1, with D perhaps TRBD1 (6 bases). Germline V gives CDR1 ENHRY, CDR2 SYGVKD. The CDR3 runs 12 residues. Deletions cut 7 bases from V and 6 bases from J, with 12 bases between. CDR3 sequence: CAIKGGMAEAFF. CDR3 bases: TGTGCCATCAAGGGGGGTATGGCTGAAGCTTTCTTT.